Presented here are 32 T cell receptor beta chains from one specimen sequenced in a study of T cells in Graves' hyperthyroidism and ophthalmopathy. TCR beta CDR3 region amplification was performed from RNA transcripts. An initial round of RT-PCR targeting the TCR CDR3 relied on the HTBI primer set. One entry per CDR3 protein, called by TCRdb with MiXCR from the multiplex PCR reads. The profile shows 650,000 to 750,000 distinct CDR3 sequences, around 15% of them singletons. Sample: blood. The receptors were sampled from a woman between 18 and 29 years old with Graves' hyperthyroidism.

The chain has TRBV20-1 and TRBJ2-3; TRBD2 matches at 9 bases. CDR3 length equals 15 residues. Trimming removed 5 bases from V and 0 bases from J; junction bases left unmatched: 6. Germline CDR1 and CDR2: DFQATT and SNEGSKA (reference sequence). DNA of the CDR3: TGCAGTGCTCCAGCCCTAGCGGGGAGCACAGATACGCAGTATTTT. Translated: CSAPALAGSTDTQYF.

This clonotype has a count of ten or more. The chain joins TRBV6-2 or TRBV6-3 to TRBJ2-7, with D perhaps TRBD1 (5 bases). CDR1 MNHEY and CDR2 SVGEGT come from the germline V gene. The CDR3 sequence is 13 residues long. Trimming removed 8 bases from V and 2 bases from J, with 13 bases in between. CDR3 loop: CASRDSVTYEQYF. The CDR3 coding sequence is TGTGCCAGCCGAGACAGTGTTACCTACGAGCAGTACTTC.

This clonotype has ten or more counts. The CDR3 DNA follows: TGTGCCAGCAGTGGGACAGGGGGATCCTACGAGCAGTACTTC. Residues: CASSGTGGSYEQYF. The rearrangement links TRBV2 to TRBJ2-7; 10 bases fit TRBD1. Germline CDR1 and CDR2: SNHLY and FYNNEI. V was clipped by 4 bases and J by 1 base; unmatched bases: 1. This CDR3 comprises 14 residues.

This clonotype was seen repeatedly, ten times or more. This chain uses TRBV9 with TRBJ1-1; D not certain. The CDR3 has 14 residues. Looked up from germline, CDR1 is SGDLS and CDR2 is YYNGEE. Deletions cut 0 bases from V and 5 bases from J, with 11 bases between. CDR3 nucleotide sequence: TGTGCCAGCAGCGTAGTTAGCGGGGTAACTGAAGCTTTCTTT. Its translation: CASSVVSGVTEAFF.

The sample holds a few counts of this clonotype. The J gene is TRBJ2-1, the V gene TRBV6-1; D perhaps matches TRBD2 (6 bases). CDR1 MNHNS and CDR2 SASEGT come from the germline V gene. Trimming removed 6 bases at V and 6 bases at J, with 18 bases between. The CDR3 is 15 amino acids. The CDR3 here is CASRRDGRRGNEQFF. DNA for the CDR3: TGTGCCAGCAGGAGGGATGGGAGGAGGGGCAATGAGCAGTTCTTC.

The chain uses TRBV24-1 and TRBJ1-5, with 7 bases identical to TRBD1. The CDR3 is 14 residues long. V shed 4 bases and J 6 bases; nucleotides not matched to a gene: 5. Germline CDR1 is KGHDR and CDR2 is SFDVKD. The CDR3 bases are TGTGCCACCAGTGACTCAGGGGGGATTCAGCCCCAGCATTTT. Translated: CATSDSGGIQPQHF.

This clonotype was picked up a small number of times. The chain employs TRBV4-3 and TRBJ2-3, with D maybe TRBD2 (6 bases). Germline assignment: CDR1 LGHNA and CDR2 YSLEER. V was cut by 0 bases and J by 0 bases, with 10 bases left in between. The CDR3 extends over 16 amino acids. CDR3 sequence (DNA): TGCGCCAGCAGCCAAGATCTGAGCGGGAGCACAGATACGCAGTATTTT. Amino acid sequence: CASSQDLSGSTDTQYF.

CDR3 amino acids: CASRSGLAGVFAETQYF. The CDR3 coding sequence is TGTGCCAGCAGATCCGGACTAGCGGGAGTCTTCGCCGAGACCCAGTACTTC. The chain links TRBV28 to TRBJ2-5; 13 bases are shared with TRBD2. The CDR3 runs to 17 residues. Germline trimming cut 6 bases from V and 5 bases from J; bases unmatched to any gene: 12. The germline V gene encodes CDR1 MDHEN and CDR2 SYDVKM.

CDR3 sequence (DNA): TGTGCCAGCAGTGTCGGACAGGCGCTCTACGAGCAGTACTTC. The encoded protein is CASSVGQALYEQYF. The chain uses TRBV6-2 or TRBV6-3 and TRBJ2-7, with TRBD1 matching 7 bases. This CDR3 contains 14 residues. V lost 5 bases to trimming and J lost 3 bases; unmatched junction nucleotides: 7. CDR1 is MNHEY and CDR2 is SVGEGT in the germline V gene.

This clonotype was picked up a small number of times. With a much larger clone just one base away, this may be a read error. This chain uses TRBV20-1 with TRBJ2-3; 8 bases are a match to TRBD2. Germline assignment: CDR1 DFQATT and CDR2 SNEGSKA (reference sequence). The CDR3 loop spans 16 amino acids. V lost 3 bases, J lost 5 bases, and 13 bases stayed unmatched. The CDR3 region is CSASPLEAGVKDTQYF. In nucleotides, the CDR3 is TGCAGTGCTAGCCCACTTGAAGCGGGAGTTAAAGATACGCAGTATTTT.

Of note for this clonotype: A much more abundant neighbour one base away suggests this may be a read error. The CDR3 nucleotides are TGTGCCAGCAGAGAGACAGGGGTTTTTGACAATTCACCCCTCCACTTT. It specifies CASRETGVFDNSPLHF. The chain joins TRBV2 to TRBJ1-6, with TRBD1 matching over 8 bases. Germline CDR1 is SNHLY and CDR2 is FYNNEI. The V segment lost 6 bases and the J segment 7 bases; nucleotides outside the gene matches: 11. The CDR3 contains 16 residues.

This clonotype was observed many times. This rearrangement joins TRBV7-9 to TRBJ2-1, with D tentatively TRBD2 (6 bases). This CDR3 comprises 14 residues. V was cut by 10 bases and J by 5 bases, with 18 bases left in between. Germline CDR1 SEHNR, CDR2 FQNEAQ (reference sequence). CDR3 coding DNA: TGTGCCATCCGCGGGACTCCCACGGACAATGAGCAGTTCTTC. This encodes CAIRGTPTDNEQFF.

This rearrangement joins TRBV27 to TRBJ2-1; 9 bases are shared with TRBD2. This CDR3 has 16 residues. Per the germline V gene, CDR1 is MNHEY and CDR2 is SMNVEV (reference sequence). Unmatched junction bases numbered 8, after V lost 4 bases and J lost 4 bases. DNA for the CDR3: TGTGCCAGCAGTTGGGTTCTTAGCGGGGGTTACAATGAGCAGTTCTTC. Translated, it gives CASSWVLSGGYNEQFF.

V is TRBV19 and J is TRBJ2-7; TRBD2 aligns across 13 bases. The CDR3 runs to 15 residues. V was pared by 3 bases and J by 5 bases, with 4 bases of the junction left unmatched. Germline lookup yields CDR1 LNHDA and CDR2 SQIVND (reference sequence). DNA for the CDR3: TGTGCCAGTAGTATCCGGACTAGCGGGAGACACGAGCAGTACTTC. This sequence encodes CASSIRTSGRHEQYF.

This clonotype was recorded at least ten times. This chain links TRBV27 with TRBJ1-5, with no clear D. V shed 2 bases and J shed 9 bases, with 14 bases lying between them. The CDR3 sequence is 14 residues long. Looked up from germline, CDR1 is MNHEY and CDR2 is SMNVEV (reference sequence). CDR3 sequence (DNA): TGTGCCAGCAGTTTAGGCAGGACCAATAGGCCCCAGCATTTT. Translated: CASSLGRTNRPQHF.

The chain links TRBV7-9 to TRBJ2-2; a possible D gene is TRBD1 (5 bases). With 5 bases removed from V and 4 bases from J, the gap between germline ends came to 11 bases. In germline, CDR1 is SEHNR, CDR2 FQNEAQ (reference sequence). This CDR3 is 14 amino acids long. CDR3 sequence (DNA): TGTGCCAGCAGCCCCTGGGGCGGCACCGGGGAGCTGTTTTTT. Its translation is CASSPWGGTGELFF.

Ten or more counts support this clonotype. The chain recombines TRBV30 with TRBJ1-2, with D possibly being TRBD1 (5 bases). The V end was cut by 4 bases, the J end by 7 bases, with 16 bases between. This CDR3 is 13 amino acids long. CDR1 GTSNPN and CDR2 SVGIG come from the germline V gene (reference sequence). CDR3 residues: CAWTPGLVSGYTF. CDR3 coding DNA: TGTGCCTGGACTCCAGGGTTGGTTAGTGGCTACACCTTC.

There are many counts of this clonotype. V and J are TRBV11-1 and TRBJ2-7; 10 bases are shared with TRBD1. Germline V gene data show CDR1 as SGHAT and CDR2 as FQDESV (reference sequence). The CDR3 sequence is 15 residues long. V was pared by 4 bases and J by 5 bases, with 8 bases of the junction left unmatched. CDR3 region: CASSSQTGGRNEQYF. The CDR3 nucleotides are TGTGCCAGCAGCTCACAGACAGGGGGCCGAAACGAGCAGTACTTC.

This clonotype was seen ten or more times. V and J are TRBV28 and TRBJ1-4; D perhaps matches TRBD1 (5 bases). The CDR3 covers 14 residues. Germline V gives CDR1 MDHEN, CDR2 SYDVKM. V lost 3 bases to trimming and J lost 8 bases, with 13 bases between them. CDR3 coding DNA: TGTGCCAGCAGTTTGGGGGGAGCTGAAGAAAAACTGTTTTTT. Amino acids: CASSLGGAEEKLFF.

This clonotype has at least ten counts. The genes are TRBV28 and TRBJ1-5; 9 nucleotides agree with TRBD1. The junction had 14 bases not matched to a gene; V was cut back by 5 bases and J by 6 bases. CDR3 length: 17 residues. Germline loops: CDR1 MDHEN, CDR2 SYDVKM. The CDR3 spells CASSQTVPTGGSQPQHF. In DNA, the CDR3 is TGTGCCAGCAGTCAAACGGTCCCAACAGGGGGCAGTCAGCCCCAGCATTTT.

In this sample, this clonotype turned up many times. V is TRBV12-3 or TRBV12-4 and J is TRBJ2-5; 7 bases map to TRBD1. V shed 6 bases, J shed 4 bases, and the junction held 17 bases outside the gene matches. The CDR3 length is 17 residues. CDR3 amino acids: CASRALRWGQTGETQYF. In nucleotides, the CDR3 is TGTGCCAGCAGGGCCCTCCGGTGGGGACAGACTGGAGAGACCCAGTACTTC.

This clonotype has at least ten counts. The J gene is TRBJ2-1, the V gene TRBV20-1; no firm D call. This CDR3 comprises 11 residues. In germline, CDR1 is DFQATT, CDR2 SNEGSKA (reference sequence). V was cut by 7 bases and J by 4 bases, with 8 bases left in between. CDR3 coding DNA: TGCAGTGTTGAAGGGTACAATGAGCAGTTCTTC. It specifies CSVEGYNEQFF.

This clonotype was detected many times. The V gene is TRBV18, the J gene TRBJ2-4; D perhaps matches TRBD1 (6 bases). V was trimmed by 3 bases and J by 7 bases, leaving 16 bases between them. Germline V lookup: CDR1 KGHSH, CDR2 LQKENI. The CDR3 loop spans 15 amino acids. CDR3 residues: CASSPTFGGANIQYF. CDR3 coding DNA: TGTGCCAGCTCACCCACGTTTGGGGGCGCGAACATTCAGTACTTC.

In this sample, this clonotype turned up many times. The genes are TRBV28 and TRBJ2-7; 9 bases fit TRBD2. Germline V CDR1 and CDR2: MDHEN, SYDVKM. The CDR3 loop spans 14 amino acids. Trimming cost V 3 bases and J 3 bases; bases outside gene matches: 3. Here the CDR3 reads CASSFSSGNYEQYF. Here the CDR3 DNA reads TGTGCCAGCAGTTTTTCTAGCGGGAACTACGAGCAGTACTTC.

This clonotype was counted many times. This sequence joins TRBV2 and TRBJ1-1, with TRBD1 matching over 9 bases. The V gene's germline CDR1 is SNHLY and CDR2 FYNNEI. CDR3 length: 14 amino acids. The V and J ends lost 6 bases and 1 base, in that order; junction bases with no gene match: 3. The CDR3 DNA reads as TGTGCCAGCAGATACAGGGGGCAGAACACTGAAGCTTTCTTT. This codes for CASRYRGQNTEAFF.

The rearrangement links TRBV6-1 to TRBJ2-5, with 7 bases matching TRBD1. CDR1 and CDR2 (germline): MNHNS, SASEGT. After removal of 6 bases from V and 4 bases from J, the junction contained 5 bases not matched to a gene. CDR3 length equals 13 residues. CDR3 sequence reads: CASRGGQRETQYF. CDR3 DNA sequence: TGTGCCAGCAGAGGGGGACAGAGAGAGACCCAGTACTTC.

This clonotype was seen ten or more times. The chain has TRBV4-2 and TRBJ2-7; a weak D match, TRBD1 (5 bases). CDR1 LGHNA and CDR2 YNFKEQ come from the germline V gene. With 4 bases removed from V and 2 bases from J, the gap between germline ends came to 18 bases. The CDR3 totals 16 residues. The CDR3 is CASSPSPAKGPYEQYF. Written as DNA, the CDR3 is TGTGCCAGCAGCCCATCTCCCGCAAAGGGGCCCTACGAGCAGTACTTC.

This rearrangement joins TRBV5-4 to TRBJ2-5, with no clear D. V was cut by 2 bases and J by 5 bases, with 16 bases left in between. The CDR3 totals 15 residues. Germline-derived CDR1 and CDR2 are SGHNT and YYREEE (reference sequence). DNA for the CDR3: TGTGCCAGCAGCTTCGGCCCCCTAGGTGTGGAGACCCAGTACTTC. Its translation is CASSFGPLGVETQYF.

This clonotype was detected only a few times. The chain uses TRBV5-6 and TRBJ2-3; TRBD2 matches at 8 bases. The CDR3 runs to 15 residues. Germline V lookup: CDR1 SGHDT, CDR2 YYEEEE. J was trimmed by 7 bases and V by 4 bases; bases with no gene match: 11. CDR3: CASSLEVGRGNTQYF. CDR3 coding DNA: TGTGCCAGCAGCCTCGAGGTCGGGAGGGGAAATACGCAGTATTTT. The full variable domain, rest sourced from reference TRBV5-6 and TRBJ2-3, is DAGVTQSPTHLIKTRGQQVTLRCSPKSGHDTVSWYQQALGQGPQFIFQYYEEEERQRGNFPDRFSGHQFPNYSSELNVNALLLGDSALYLCASSLEVGRGNTQYFGPGTRLTVL.

This clonotype has a handful of counts. This rearrangement joins TRBV27 to TRBJ2-7; 8 bases are a match to TRBD1. V was pared by 1 base and J by 5 bases, with 7 bases of the junction left unmatched. The CDR3 is 15 amino acids. Germline CDR1 reads MNHEY; CDR2 reads SMNVEV (reference sequence). The CDR3 here is CASSLFQGAFNEQYF. The CDR3 nucleotides read TGTGCCAGCAGTTTATTTCAGGGGGCGTTCAACGAGCAGTACTTC.

Ten or more counts support this clonotype. The chain carries TRBV11-1 and TRBJ1-5; possibly TRBD1 for D (5 bases). CDR3 length: 15 amino acids. Germline CDR1 SGHAT, CDR2 FQDESV (reference sequence). With 10 bases removed from V and 0 bases from J, the gap between germline ends came to 16 bases. For the CDR3, the DNA is TGTGCCATCCCCCGGGGCGTGGGTAGCAATCAGCCCCAGCATTTT. It codes for CAIPRGVGSNQPQHF. Using reference TRBV11-1 and TRBJ1-5 for the parts outside the CDR3, the full variable domain is EAEVAQSPRYKITEKSQAVAFWCDPISGHATLYWYRQILGQGPELLVQFQDESVVDDSQLPKDRFSAERLKGVDSTLKIQPAELGDSAMYLCAIPRGVGSNQPQHFGDGTRLSIL.

This clonotype was observed many times. The chain carries TRBV12-3 or TRBV12-4 and TRBJ2-1; D gene ambiguous. This CDR3 is built from 16 residues. Between the trimmed V and J ends, which lost 4 bases and 6 bases, there was a span of 19 bases. CDR3 amino acids: CASSSRAPGIGNEQFF. The CDR3 DNA reads TGTGCCAGCAGTTCCCGGGCCCCCGGAATCGGCAATGAGCAGTTCTTC.